The clone carrying this TCR beta chain showed up just a few times. The antigen is not known. This sample was included in a study of beta chain features in type 1 diabetes. Regarding the study as a whole: Insertions at VDJ junctions were less frequent in type 1 diabetes patients. These patients also deleted more nucleotides at the same junctions. It was possible that PCR favored shorter templates, equally so in patients and controls. There was a moderate but significant shortening of TCRB CDR3s in all four CD4+ subsets of Type 1 diabetes patients. A potential influence of HLA type upon TCRB rearrangement remained unresolved herein.

Reverse transcription of all isolated RNA meant that expressed TCRB transcripts were sequenced. Sequenced by immunoSEQ multiplex PCR; TCRdb stores in-frame clones only, minus some. The sample lists roughly 280,000 clones, about 24% seen once, with around 0.011% in the top ten. The CDR3 runs 15 residues. The V gene lost 4 bases and the J gene lost 4 bases, with 15 bases spanning the gap. Germline CDR1 reads SGHRS; CDR2 reads YFSETQ. The sequenced material came from naive CD4+ T cells from blood. This chain uses TRBV5-1 with TRBJ2-1, with a tentative D call TRBD2 (6 bases). The clonotype was recovered from a woman under 40 with type 1 diabetes. The CDR3 loop is CASSVAAGTYNEQFF. The CDR3 bases are TGCGCCAGCAGCGTAGCGGCCGGGACGTACAATGAGCAGTTCTTC.